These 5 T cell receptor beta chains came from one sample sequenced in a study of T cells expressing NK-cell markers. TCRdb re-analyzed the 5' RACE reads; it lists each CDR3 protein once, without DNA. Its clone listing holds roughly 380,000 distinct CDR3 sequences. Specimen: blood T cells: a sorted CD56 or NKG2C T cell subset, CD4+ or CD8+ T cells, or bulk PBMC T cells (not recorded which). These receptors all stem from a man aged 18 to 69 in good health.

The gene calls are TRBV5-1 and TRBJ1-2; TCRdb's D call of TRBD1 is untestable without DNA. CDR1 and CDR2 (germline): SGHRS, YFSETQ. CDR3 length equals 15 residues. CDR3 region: CASRAGPTEGYGYTF.

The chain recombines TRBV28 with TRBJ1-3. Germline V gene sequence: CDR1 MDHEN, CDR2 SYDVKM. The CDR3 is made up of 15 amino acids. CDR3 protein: CASRTGALSGNTIYF.

This CDR3 reads CASSQQPTRTVNTGELFF. The V call is TRBV23-1, the J call TRBJ2-2; TCRdb's D call, TRBD1, is unchecked because there is no DNA. TRBV23-1 is placed among ORFs of uncertain function. The CDR3 is made up of 18 amino acids.

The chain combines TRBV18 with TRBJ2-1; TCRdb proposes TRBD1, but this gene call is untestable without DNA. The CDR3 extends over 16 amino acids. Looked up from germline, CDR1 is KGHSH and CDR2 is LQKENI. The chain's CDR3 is CASSPWGREDGGEQFF.

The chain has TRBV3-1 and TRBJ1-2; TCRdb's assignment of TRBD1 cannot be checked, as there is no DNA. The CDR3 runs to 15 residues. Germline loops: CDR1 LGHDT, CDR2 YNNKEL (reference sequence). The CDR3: CASSQLNREDYGYTF.